Each of the 13 T cell receptor beta chains below was sequenced from the same sample in a study of cytomegalovirus exposure and HLA in healthy donors. PCR primers comprised 60 Vbeta and 13 Jbeta primers. Sequencing used immunoSEQ multiplex PCR; TCRdb keeps in-frame clones, though not all of them. The data show about 200,000 clones, 82% seen once. The sample was PBMCs. Receptor source: a woman aged 50 to 60 in good health and CMV-seropositive.

The chain employs TRBV5-7 and TRBJ1-1; TRBD1 matches 7 bases. TRBV5-7 belongs to the ORF category, with a function that is uncertain. This CDR3 is 15 amino acids long. V trimming: 4 bases; J trimming: 1 base; junction bases outside the gene matches: 7. The CDR3 reads CASSDGTAQNTEAFF. CDR3 bases: TGTGCCAGCAGCGATGGGACAGCTCAGAACACTGAAGCTTTCTTT.

This clone came up a few times. The chain employs TRBV10-1 and TRBJ2-3, with 10 nucleotides matching TRBD2. Trimming took 0 bases from V and 4 from J; bases not matched to a gene: 4. The germline V gene has CDR1 WNHNN and CDR2 SYGVQD (reference sequence). This CDR3 comprises 16 residues. CDR3 sequence reads: CASSESIAGGADTQYF. CDR3 in DNA: TGCGCCAGCAGTGAGTCCATAGCGGGAGGCGCAGATACGCAGTATTTT.

The rearrangement links TRBV28 to TRBJ2-2; D gene ambiguous. This CDR3 comprises 15 residues. Trimming took 3 bases from V and 1 from J, leaving 9 bases between them. The germline V gene encodes CDR1 MDHEN and CDR2 SYDVKM. The CDR3 bases are TGTGCCAGCAGTTTTGCGAGTCTGAACACCGGGGAGCTGTTTTTT. Its protein product is CASSFASLNTGELFF.

The rearrangement joins TRBV18 to TRBJ2-1, with 9 bases matching TRBD1. Germline CDR1 KGHSH, CDR2 LQKENI. With V trimmed by 3 bases and J by 7 bases, 7 bases remained unmatched. This CDR3 region has 15 residues. The CDR3 is CASSPPQGARNEQFF. The CDR3 DNA sequence: TGTGCCAGCTCACCGCCACAGGGGGCGCGGAATGAGCAGTTCTTC.

This rearrangement joins TRBV11-3 to TRBJ2-5, with TRBD2 identical over 7 bases. The V segment lost 1 base and the J segment 3 bases; nucleotides outside the gene matches: 5. The CDR3 spans 15 residues. Germline CDR1 SGHNT, CDR2 YENEEA. The CDR3 DNA reads TGTGCCAGCAGCTTAGGGGGGAGGGAAGAAGAGACCCAGTACTTC. It is translated as CASSLGGREEETQYF.

Only a few counts were recorded for this clone. The chain employs TRBV4-1 and TRBJ2-5; TRBD1 aligns across 7 bases. The CDR3 covers 17 residues. CDR1 and CDR2 from the germline V gene are MGHRA and YSYEKL. V lost 3 bases and J lost 5; bases outside the gene matches: 15. The CDR3 DNA reads as TGCGCCAGCAGCCATTCTCGGACAGGCCAGGGCAAGGAGACCCAGTACTTC. Translating gives CASSHSRTGQGKETQYF.

CDR3 protein: CASSFRQARYTEAFF. The CDR3 DNA sequence: TGTGCCAGCAGCTTTAGGCAGGCCCGATACACTGAAGCTTTCTTT. The rearrangement joins TRBV11-2 to TRBJ1-1; D call uncertain. CDR1 is SGHAT, CDR2 FQNNGV, per germline. With 3 bases removed from V and 3 bases from J, the gap between germline ends came to 14 bases. This CDR3 is built from 15 residues.

This clone was recorded only once. The gene calls are TRBV19 and TRBJ2-7; D perhaps matches TRBD2 (6 bases). CDR1 and CDR2 from the germline V gene are LNHDA and SQIVND (reference sequence). Trimming pared 0 bases from V and 2 bases from J, leaving 17 bases between. The CDR3 is 17 amino acids. The CDR3 region is CASSIDNSASEAYEQYF. Written as DNA, the CDR3 is TGTGCCAGTAGTATAGATAACTCGGCTAGCGAGGCCTACGAGCAGTACTTC.

V is TRBV6-5 and J is TRBJ1-2, with unresolved D. Trimming cost V 5 bases and J 4 bases, with 8 bases left between them. Germline V gives CDR1 MNHEY, CDR2 SVGAGI. The CDR3 is 12 amino acids. CDR3 region: CASSPNSYGYTF. The CDR3 DNA reads TGTGCCAGCAGTCCAAATTCCTATGGCTACACCTTC.

The chain is built from TRBV10-2 and TRBJ2-2, with 7 bases lining up with TRBD1. Unmatched junction bases numbered 4, after V lost 6 bases and J lost 0 bases. The CDR3 contains 15 residues. The V gene's germline CDR1 is WSHSY and CDR2 SAAADI. The CDR3 DNA reads TGCGCCAGCAGAACAGGGGCATCGAACACCGGGGAGCTGTTTTTT. It codes for CASRTGASNTGELFF.

The chain carries TRBV11-2 and TRBJ2-3; weak D call: TRBD1 (6 bases). The CDR3 runs 16 residues. The germline V and J ends were trimmed by 5 bases and 6 bases, with 21 bases remaining between them. The germline gives CDR1 SGHAT, CDR2 FQNNGV. CDR3 nucleotide sequence: TGTGCCAGCAGCATCACCCTGAGTCCGAGGGGGGATACGCAGTATTTT. Amino acid sequence: CASSITLSPRGDTQYF.

The CDR3 reads CASSYDGDPSYNEQFF. As DNA, the CDR3 is TGTGCCAGCAGTTACGACGGAGACCCCTCCTACAATGAGCAGTTCTTC. V gene TRBV6-6 combines with J gene TRBJ2-1; D is ambiguous. The CDR3 runs 16 residues. Trimming removed 2 bases at V and 0 bases at J, with 11 bases between. CDR1 is MNHNY, CDR2 SVGAGI, per germline (reference sequence).

This clone appeared once. The chain has TRBV6-5 and TRBJ2-2, with D unclear. The germline V and J ends were trimmed by 5 bases and 1 base, with 5 bases remaining between them. Germline loops: CDR1 MNHEY, CDR2 SVGAGI. This CDR3 is built from 13 residues. CDR3 sequence (DNA): TGTGCCAGCAGTCCGGGGAACACCGGGGAGCTGTTTTTT. It yields the protein CASSPGNTGELFF.